The next 4 T cell receptor beta chains were all read from a single sample in a study of lymphopenia after photon versus proton radiotherapy. TCRdb's table, derived via immunoSEQ multiplex PCR, lists solely in-frame clones and lacks some. Altogether about 160,000 clones are present, roughly nine tenths being singletons, with the ten largest covering about 4.7%. Specimen: peripheral blood, collected from a patient treated with photon-based radiotherapy. The origin of the receptors is a man aged 50-60 years with gastric cancer.

V and J are TRBV2 and TRBJ1-1; possibly TRBD1 for D (5 bases). The CDR3 has 14 residues. From germline, CDR1 is SNHLY and CDR2 FYNNEI. Trimming cost V 1 base and J 2 bases, with 8 bases left between them. The CDR3 sequence: CASSEGGLNTEAFF. CDR3 nucleotides: TGTGCCAGCAGTGAAGGGGGACTAAACACTGAAGCTTTCTTT.

V and J are TRBV23-1 and TRBJ1-1; D is undetermined. TRBV23-1 is treated as an ORF (open reading frame) with a function not yet certain. V was trimmed by 6 bases and J by 3 bases, leaving 8 bases between them. There are 12 residues in the CDR3. The CDR3 reads CASSTGHTEAFF. In nucleotides, the CDR3 is TGCGCCAGCAGCACCGGGCACACTGAAGCTTTCTTT.

V is TRBV27 and J is TRBJ2-1, with D perhaps assigned TRBD1 or TRBD2 (7 bases each). Germline V gene lookup returns CDR1 MNHEY and CDR2 SMNVEV (reference sequence). The CDR3 covers 14 residues. V was trimmed by 8 bases and J by 6 bases, leaving 17 bases between them. This CDR3 is CASLRQGGGNEQFF. CDR3 DNA sequence: TGTGCCAGCCTTCGACAGGGCGGGGGCAATGAGCAGTTCTTC.

This chain connects TRBV5-1 to TRBJ1-1; D gene ambiguous. Trimming took 3 bases from V and 0 from J, leaving 12 bases between them. Germline V CDR1 and CDR2: SGHRS, YFSETQ. The CDR3 has 15 amino acids. As DNA, the CDR3 is TGCGCCAGCAGCTCCCAAGCGGGGTTGAACACTGAAGCTTTCTTT. This encodes CASSSQAGLNTEAFF.